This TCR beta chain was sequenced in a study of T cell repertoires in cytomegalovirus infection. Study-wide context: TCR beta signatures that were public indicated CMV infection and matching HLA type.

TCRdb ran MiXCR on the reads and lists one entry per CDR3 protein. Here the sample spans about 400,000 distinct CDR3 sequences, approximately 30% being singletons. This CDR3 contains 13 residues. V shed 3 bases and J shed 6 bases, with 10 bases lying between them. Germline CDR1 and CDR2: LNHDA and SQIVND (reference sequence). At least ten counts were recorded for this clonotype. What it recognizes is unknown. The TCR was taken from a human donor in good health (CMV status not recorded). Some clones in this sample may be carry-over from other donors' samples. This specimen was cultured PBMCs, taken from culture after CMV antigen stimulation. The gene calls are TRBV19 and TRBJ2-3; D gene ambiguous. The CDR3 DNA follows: TGTGCCAGTAGTATCGGTTTTAAGGATACGCAGTATTTT. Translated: CASSIGFKDTQYF.